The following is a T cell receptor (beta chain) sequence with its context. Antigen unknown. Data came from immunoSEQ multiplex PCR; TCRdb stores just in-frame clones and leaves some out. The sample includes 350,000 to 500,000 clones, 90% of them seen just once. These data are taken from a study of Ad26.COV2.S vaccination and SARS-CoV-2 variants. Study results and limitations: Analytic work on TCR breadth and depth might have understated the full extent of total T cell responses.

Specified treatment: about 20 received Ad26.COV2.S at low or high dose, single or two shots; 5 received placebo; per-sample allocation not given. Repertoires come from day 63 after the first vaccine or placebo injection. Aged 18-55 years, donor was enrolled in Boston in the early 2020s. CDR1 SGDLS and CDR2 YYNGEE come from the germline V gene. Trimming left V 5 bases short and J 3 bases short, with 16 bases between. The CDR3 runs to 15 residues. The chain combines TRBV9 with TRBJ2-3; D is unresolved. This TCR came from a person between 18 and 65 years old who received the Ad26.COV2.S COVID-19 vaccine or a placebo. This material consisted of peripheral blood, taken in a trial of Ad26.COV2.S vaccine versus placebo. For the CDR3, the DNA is TGTGCCAGCAGGGCTTCGCTTGGCTTGACAGATACGCAGTATTTT. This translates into CASRASLGLTDTQYF.